This TCR beta chain was recovered during a study of blood T cell repertoires in COVID-19. Study context: The United States, Italy and Spain provided the acute and convalescent COVID-19 samples. In each case, the material was cDNA or gDNA derived from T cells, B-cell-depleted T cells, or PBMCs.

The CDR3 covers 23 residues. How the authors handled the data: Reference gene primers were amplified, and this amplification served to estimate nucleated cell counts. Generated by immunoSEQ multiplex PCR, the TCRdb table keeps only in-frame clones and is missing some. Clone size and the V and J calls come from that table; the DNA yielded D and trimming. The data contain some 290,000 clones, 85% to 90% of them singletons. The source is a woman aged 30 to 39 with COVID-19, enrolled during active disease. The sequencing input was peripheral blood. V and J are TRBV21-1 and TRBJ1-6; the table's D call, TRBD1, has no DNA check behind it. TRBV21-1 is deemed a pseudogene. DNA for the CDR3: TGTGCCAGCAGCAACGAGAACGCCCCCCGGCCGGGACAGGGAAGCTCCTATAATTCACCCCTCCACTTT. Amino acids: CASSNENAPRPGQGSSYNSPLHF.